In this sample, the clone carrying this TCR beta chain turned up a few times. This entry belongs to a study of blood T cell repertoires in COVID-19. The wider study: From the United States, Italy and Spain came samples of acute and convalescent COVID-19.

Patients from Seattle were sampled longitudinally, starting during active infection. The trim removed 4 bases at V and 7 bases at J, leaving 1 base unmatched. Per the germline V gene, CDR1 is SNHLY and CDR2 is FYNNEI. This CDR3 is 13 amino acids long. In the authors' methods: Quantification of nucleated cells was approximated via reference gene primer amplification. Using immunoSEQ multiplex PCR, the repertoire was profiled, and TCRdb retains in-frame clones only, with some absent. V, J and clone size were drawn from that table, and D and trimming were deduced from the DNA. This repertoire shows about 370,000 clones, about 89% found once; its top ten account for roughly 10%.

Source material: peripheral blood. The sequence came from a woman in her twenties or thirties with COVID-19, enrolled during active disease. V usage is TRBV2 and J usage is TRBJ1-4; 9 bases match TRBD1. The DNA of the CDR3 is TGTGCCAGCAGTGTGACAGGGGGTGAAAAACTGTTTTTT. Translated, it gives CASSVTGGEKLFF.